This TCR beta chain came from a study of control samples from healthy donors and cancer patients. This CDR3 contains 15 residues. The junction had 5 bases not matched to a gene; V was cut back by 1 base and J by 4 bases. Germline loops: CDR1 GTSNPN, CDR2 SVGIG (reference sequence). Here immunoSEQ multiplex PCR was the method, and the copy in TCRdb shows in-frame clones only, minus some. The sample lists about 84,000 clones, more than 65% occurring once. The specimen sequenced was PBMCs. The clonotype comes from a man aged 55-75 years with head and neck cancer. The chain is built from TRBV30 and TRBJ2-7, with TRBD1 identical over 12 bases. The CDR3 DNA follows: TGTGCCTGGAGTGAGGGGACAGGGGGCAAGTACGAGCAGTACTTC. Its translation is CAWSEGTGGKYEQYF.